This T cell receptor (beta chain) stems from a study of naive and memory T cell subsets. Broader study findings: TCR transcript changes with activation or differentiation may affect this RNA method.

On this clonotype: Its cognate antigen is unknown.

The SP2 primer and nested alpha and beta constant region primers amplified ligated cDNA in four rounds. Alpha and beta constant region primers primed reverse transcription for blood and skin samples. A single record per CDR3 protein comes from TCRdb applying MiXCR to the 5' RACE reads. The sample holds about 62,000 distinct CDR3 sequences, 8% seen once. The library had UMIs added by 3' ligation of an oligonucleotide to TCR cDNA. Whole blood, 2.5 ml, came from adult healthy volunteers. Input was about 1 to 1,100 ng of DNase-treated total RNA without cell sorting. The TCR originated in a female donor in good health.

The CDR3 DNA sequence: TGTGCCAGCAGTGAAGCGAAGGTTAGCGGGGACCCCTCCTACGAGCAGTACTTC. Its protein is CASSEAKVSGDPSYEQYF. This rearrangement joins TRBV2 to TRBJ2-7, with 8 bases fitting TRBD2. Trimming at V came to 0 bases and at J to 0 bases, leaving 10 bases not matched to a gene. CDR1 and CDR2 (germline): SNHLY, FYNNEI. CDR3 length: 18 amino acids.